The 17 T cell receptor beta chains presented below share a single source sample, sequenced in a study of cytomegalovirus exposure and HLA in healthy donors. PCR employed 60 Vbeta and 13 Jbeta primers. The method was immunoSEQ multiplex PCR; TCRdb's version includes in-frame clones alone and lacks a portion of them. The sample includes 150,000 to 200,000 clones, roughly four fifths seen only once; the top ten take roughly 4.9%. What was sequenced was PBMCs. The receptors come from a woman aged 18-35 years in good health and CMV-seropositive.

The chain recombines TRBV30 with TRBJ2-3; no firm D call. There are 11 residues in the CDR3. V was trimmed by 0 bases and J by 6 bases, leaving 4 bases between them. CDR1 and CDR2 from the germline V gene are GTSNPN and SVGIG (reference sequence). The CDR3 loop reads CAWSVLDTQYF. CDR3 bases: TGTGCCTGGAGTGTACTTGATACGCAGTATTTT.

The CDR3 protein is CASSPGQQANYGYTF. CDR3 coding DNA: TGCGCCAGCAGCCCGGGACAGCAGGCTAACTATGGCTACACCTTC. The chain recombines TRBV4-1 with TRBJ1-2; TRBD1 agrees at 7 bases. J gave up 0 bases and V 4 bases, and 5 bases lay outside the gene matches. The CDR3 has 15 residues. Germline loops: CDR1 MGHRA, CDR2 YSYEKL.

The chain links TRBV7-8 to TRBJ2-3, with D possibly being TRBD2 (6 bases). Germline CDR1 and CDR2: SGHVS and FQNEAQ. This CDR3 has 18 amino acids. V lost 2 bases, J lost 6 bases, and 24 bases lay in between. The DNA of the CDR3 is TGTGCCAGCAGCTTACTAGGCGGGGCGGCTCTTTCCATGGATACGCAGTATTTT. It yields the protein CASSLLGGAALSMDTQYF.

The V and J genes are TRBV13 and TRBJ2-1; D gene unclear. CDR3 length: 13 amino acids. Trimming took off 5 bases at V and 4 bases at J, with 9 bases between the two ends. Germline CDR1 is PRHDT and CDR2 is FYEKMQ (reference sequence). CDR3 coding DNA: TGTGCCAGCAGCCCTCCTTTATACAATGAGCAGTTCTTC. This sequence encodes CASSPPLYNEQFF.

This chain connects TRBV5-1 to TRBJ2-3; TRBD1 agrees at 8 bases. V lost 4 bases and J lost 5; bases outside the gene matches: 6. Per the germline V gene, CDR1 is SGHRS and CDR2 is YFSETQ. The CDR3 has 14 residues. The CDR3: CASSPTGAGDTQYF. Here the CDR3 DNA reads TGCGCCAGCAGCCCGACAGGGGCAGGAGATACGCAGTATTTT.

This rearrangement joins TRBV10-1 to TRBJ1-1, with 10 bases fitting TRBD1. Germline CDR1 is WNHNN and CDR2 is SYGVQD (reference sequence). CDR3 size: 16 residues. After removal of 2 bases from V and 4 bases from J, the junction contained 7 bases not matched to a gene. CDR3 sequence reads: CASSEGTGVLGTEAFF. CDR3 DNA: TGCGCCAGCAGTGAGGGGACAGGGGTGTTGGGCACTGAAGCTTTCTTT.

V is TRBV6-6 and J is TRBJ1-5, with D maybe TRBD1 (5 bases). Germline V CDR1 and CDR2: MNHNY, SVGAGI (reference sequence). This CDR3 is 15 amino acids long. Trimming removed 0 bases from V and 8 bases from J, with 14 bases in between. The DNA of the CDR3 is TGTGCCAGCAGTTACTCTCCAGGGTATACGGAGCCCCAGCATTTT. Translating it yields CASSYSPGYTEPQHF.

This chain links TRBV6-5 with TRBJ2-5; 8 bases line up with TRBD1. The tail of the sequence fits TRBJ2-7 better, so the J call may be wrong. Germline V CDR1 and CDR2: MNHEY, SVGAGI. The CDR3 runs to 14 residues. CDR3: CASSSDRVRYEQYF. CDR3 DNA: TGTGCCAGCAGTTCGGACAGGGTAAGGTACGAGCAGTACTTC.

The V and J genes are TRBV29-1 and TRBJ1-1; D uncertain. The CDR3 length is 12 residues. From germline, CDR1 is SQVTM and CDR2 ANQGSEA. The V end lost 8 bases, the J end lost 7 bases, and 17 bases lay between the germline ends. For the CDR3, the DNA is TGCAGCCCTACCGTTGGGGAGAGTGAAGCTTTCTTT. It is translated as CSPTVGESEAFF. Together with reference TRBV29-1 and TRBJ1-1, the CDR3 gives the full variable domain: SAVISQKPSRDICQRGTSLTIQCQVDSQVTMMFWYRQQPGQSLTLIATANQGSEATYESGFVIDKFPISRPNLTFSTLTVSNMSPEDSSIYLCSPTVGESEAFFGQGTRLTVV.

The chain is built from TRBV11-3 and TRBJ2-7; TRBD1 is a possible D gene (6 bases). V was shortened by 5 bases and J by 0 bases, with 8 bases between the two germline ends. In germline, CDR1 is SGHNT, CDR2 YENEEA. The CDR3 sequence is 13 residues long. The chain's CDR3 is CASSHRDSYEQYF. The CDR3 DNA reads TGTGCCAGCAGCCACAGGGACTCCTACGAGCAGTACTTC.

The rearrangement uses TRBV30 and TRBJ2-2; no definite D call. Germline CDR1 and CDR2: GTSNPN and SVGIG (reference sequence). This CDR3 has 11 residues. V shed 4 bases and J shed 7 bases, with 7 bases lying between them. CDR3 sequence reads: CAWTVGGELFF. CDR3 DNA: TGTGCCTGGACCGTCGGCGGGGAGCTGTTTTTT.

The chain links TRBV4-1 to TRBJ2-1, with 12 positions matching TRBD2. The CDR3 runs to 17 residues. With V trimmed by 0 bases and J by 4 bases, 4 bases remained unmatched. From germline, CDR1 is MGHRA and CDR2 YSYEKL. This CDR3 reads CASSQDLLAGGYNEQFF. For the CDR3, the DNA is TGCGCCAGCAGCCAAGATCTCCTAGCGGGGGGGTACAATGAGCAGTTCTTC.

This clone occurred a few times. Here the CDR3 DNA reads TGTGCCACCAGGCAATACGAACAGGGGGGGAGATCTGGGGCCAACGTCCTGACTTTC. As protein: CATRQYEQGGRSGANVLTF. This chain links TRBV15 with TRBJ2-6, with a tentative D call TRBD1 (8 bases). The CDR3 sequence is 19 residues long. V was pared by 6 bases and J by 1 base, with 22 bases between. Germline-derived CDR1 and CDR2 are LNHNV and YYDKDF (reference sequence).

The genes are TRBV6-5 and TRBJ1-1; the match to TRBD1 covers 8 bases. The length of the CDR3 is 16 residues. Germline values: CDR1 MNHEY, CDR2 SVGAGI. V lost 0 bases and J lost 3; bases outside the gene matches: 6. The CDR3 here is CASSYSEDREYTEAFF. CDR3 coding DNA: TGTGCCAGCAGTTACTCCGAGGACAGGGAGTACACTGAAGCTTTCTTT.

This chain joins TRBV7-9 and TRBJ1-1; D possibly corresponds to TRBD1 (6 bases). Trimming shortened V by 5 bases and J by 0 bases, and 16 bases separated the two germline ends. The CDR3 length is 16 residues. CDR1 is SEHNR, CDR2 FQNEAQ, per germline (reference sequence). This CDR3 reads CASSPLPTGLNTEAFF. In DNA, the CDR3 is TGTGCCAGCAGCCCGCTGCCGACAGGCCTGAACACTGAAGCTTTCTTT.

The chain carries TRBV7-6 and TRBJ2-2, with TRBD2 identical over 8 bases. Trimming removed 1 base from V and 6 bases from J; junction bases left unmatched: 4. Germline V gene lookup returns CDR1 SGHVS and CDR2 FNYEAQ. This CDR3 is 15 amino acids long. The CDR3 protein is CASSLVGGLAGELFF. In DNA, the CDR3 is TGTGCCAGCAGCTTAGTCGGGGGACTAGCCGGGGAGCTGTTTTTT.

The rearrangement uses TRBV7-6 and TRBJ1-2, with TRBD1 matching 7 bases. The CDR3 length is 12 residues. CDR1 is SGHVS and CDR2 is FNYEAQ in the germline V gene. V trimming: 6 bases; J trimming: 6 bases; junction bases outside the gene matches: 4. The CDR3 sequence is CASRGTGDGYTF. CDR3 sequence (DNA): TGTGCCAGCAGAGGTACAGGGGATGGCTACACCTTC.